These 32 T cell receptor beta chains were all obtained from the same sample, sequenced in a study of beta chain features in type 1 diabetes. As every portion of the isolated RNA was reverse transcribed, the sequencing read expressed TCRB transcripts. Profiling relied on immunoSEQ multiplex PCR, and the TCRdb table lists in-frame clones only, not all of them. Among hundreds of thousands of clones listed, approximately 30% were seen once. Sequenced input: naive CD4+ T cells from blood. The origin of the receptors is a man aged 18-30 years in good health.

Comments on this clone: The same CDR3 arises from other DNA sequences in this sample as well. The chain couples TRBV18 to TRBJ2-7, with D perhaps being TRBD1 or TRBD2 (5 bases each). The germline CDR1 and CDR2 sequences are KGHSH and LQKENI. This CDR3 spans 14 amino acids. V was pared by 2 bases and J by 3 bases, with 11 bases between. The CDR3 sequence is CASSPGQGSYEQYF. The CDR3 DNA reads TGTGCCAGCTCACCAGGACAAGGGAGCTACGAGCAGTACTTC.

This chain uses TRBV9 with TRBJ2-7; 9 nucleotides align to TRBD2. The junction had 7 bases not matched to a gene; V was cut back by 4 bases and J by 2 bases. Per the germline V gene, CDR1 is SGDLS and CDR2 is YYNGEE. The CDR3 runs 15 residues. CDR3: CASSSQTSGAYEQYF. CDR3 in DNA: TGTGCCAGCAGCTCCCAGACTAGCGGAGCCTACGAGCAGTACTTC.

This clone was detected only a few times. The rearrangement uses TRBV29-1 and TRBJ2-2; tentative D call: TRBD1 (6 bases). Germline-derived CDR1 and CDR2 are SQVTM and ANQGSEA. V was trimmed by 6 bases and J by 6 bases, leaving 14 bases between them. The CDR3 length is 13 residues. CDR3 bases: TGCAGCGTGCCCGGACAGCGCCCCGGGGAGCTGTTTTTT. Translated: CSVPGQRPGELFF.

The chain uses TRBV9 and TRBJ1-3; D gene uncertain. Germline values: CDR1 SGDLS, CDR2 YYNGEE. The germline V and J ends were trimmed by 3 bases and 0 bases, with 7 bases remaining between them. This CDR3 has 14 amino acids. The CDR3 DNA reads as TGTGCCAGCAGCGCCGGCAACTCTGGAAACACCATATATTTT. Protein sequence: CASSAGNSGNTIYF.

The rearrangement links TRBV4-2 to TRBJ2-7; 7 nucleotides agree with TRBD1. Per the germline V gene, CDR1 is LGHNA and CDR2 is YNFKEQ. Trimming cost V 2 bases and J 2 bases; bases outside gene matches: 3. The CDR3 length is 14 residues. The CDR3 coding sequence is TGTGCCAGCAGCCAACCGGGACAGACCTACGAGCAGTACTTC. Translated: CASSQPGQTYEQYF.

The V gene is TRBV30, the J gene TRBJ2-7; D may match TRBD1 or TRBD2 (6 bases each). The germline gives CDR1 GTSNPN, CDR2 SVGIG (reference sequence). Trimming cost V 4 bases and J 2 bases, with 15 bases left between them. CDR3 length equals 14 residues. CDR3 region: CAWTQGRPTYEQYF. The CDR3 nucleotides read TGTGCCTGGACCCAGGGGAGGCCTACCTACGAGCAGTACTTC. Full variable domain (rest looked up from reference TRBV30 and TRBJ2-7): SQTIHQWPATLVQPVGSPLSLECTVEGTSNPNLYWYRQAAGRGLQLLFYSVGIGQISSEVPQNLSASRPQDRQFILSSKKLLLSDSGFYLCAWTQGRPTYEQYFGPGTRLTVT.

The chain links TRBV28 to TRBJ1-2, with 9 positions matching TRBD1. The CDR3 covers 14 residues. J gave up 3 bases and V 6 bases, and 5 bases lay outside the gene matches. Germline-derived CDR1 and CDR2 are MDHEN and SYDVKM. CDR3 DNA: TGTGCCAGCAGGACAGGGGGGATGGACTATGGCTACACCTTC. Residues: CASRTGGMDYGYTF.

This clone was found a few times. V and J are TRBV9 and TRBJ1-4, with 10 bases identical to TRBD1. CDR1 and CDR2 from the germline V gene are SGDLS and YYNGEE. The V gene end was trimmed by 1 base and the J gene end by 7 bases; junction bases not matched to a gene: 4. The CDR3 sequence is 15 residues long. The CDR3 loop is CASSVWTGGGEKLFF. Here the CDR3 DNA reads TGTGCCAGCAGCGTATGGACAGGGGGAGGTGAAAAACTGTTTTTT.

This chain connects TRBV29-1 to TRBJ2-5; the match to TRBD1 covers 7 bases. With 3 bases clipped from V and 5 bases from J, the junction kept 6 bases outside the gene matches. The germline V gene has CDR1 SQVTM and CDR2 ANQGSEA. CDR3 length: 13 amino acids. The CDR3 region is CSVDSTGLETQYF. The DNA of the CDR3 is TGCAGCGTTGATTCGACAGGGCTGGAGACCCAGTACTTC.

The chain is built from TRBV4-1 and TRBJ2-1; D is undetermined. Germline assignment: CDR1 MGHRA and CDR2 YSYEKL. The CDR3 covers 16 residues. Trimming left V 1 base short and J 9 bases short, with 19 bases between. Here the CDR3 DNA reads TGCGCCAGCAGCCAAGTTGAGGCCGCGTCCCCTACTGAGCAGTTCTTC. Protein: CASSQVEAASPTEQFF.

This rearrangement joins TRBV4-2 to TRBJ2-1; D possibly matches TRBD1 or TRBD2 (7 bases each). The V gene lost 4 bases and the J gene lost 2 bases, with 15 bases spanning the gap. There are 16 residues in the CDR3. Germline V lookup: CDR1 LGHNA, CDR2 YNFKEQ. The CDR3 loop is CASSPSGGGAYNEQFF. In DNA form, the CDR3 reads TGTGCCAGCAGCCCCTCAGGGGGGGGCGCCTACAATGAGCAGTTCTTC.

This clone has just a few counts. The V and J genes are TRBV30 and TRBJ1-2; D is undetermined. From germline, CDR1 is GTSNPN and CDR2 SVGIG (reference sequence). There are 12 residues in the CDR3. V was shortened by 3 bases and J by 8 bases, with 13 bases between the two germline ends. The CDR3, as DNA: TGTGCCTGGAGCCCCTACATGGGGGGCTACACCTTC. Amino acids: CAWSPYMGGYTF.

This chain links TRBV6-6 with TRBJ2-5; D not resolved. The CDR3 covers 13 residues. Germline-derived CDR1 and CDR2 are MNHNY and SVGAGI (reference sequence). V was shortened by 5 bases and J by 5 bases, with 12 bases between the two germline ends. The CDR3 spells CASSRKGDETQYF. As DNA, the CDR3 is TGTGCCAGCAGTAGGAAGGGTGACGAGACCCAGTACTTC.

Here the CDR3 reads CASSELQQSYNEQFF. The CDR3 bases are TGTGCCAGCAGTGAGCTACAACAGTCTTACAATGAGCAGTTCTTC. This chain links TRBV2 with TRBJ2-1, with D uncertain. Looked up from germline, CDR1 is SNHLY and CDR2 is FYNNEI. V lost 3 bases and J lost 4, with 13 bases in between. The CDR3 spans 15 residues.

In this sample, this clone turned up a few times. The chain employs TRBV10-3 and TRBJ1-4, with 8 bases matching TRBD1. The junction had 10 bases not matched to a gene; V was cut back by 3 bases and J by 7 bases. The CDR3 sequence is 16 residues long. Germline values: CDR1 ENHRY, CDR2 SYGVKD. The CDR3 DNA is TGTGCCATCAGTGACCCGACAGGGGAGGATAGTGAAAAACTGTTTTTT. Amino acid sequence: CAISDPTGEDSEKLFF.

The chain uses TRBV30 and TRBJ1-2; D remains unclear. CDR3 size: 12 residues. The germline gives CDR1 GTSNPN, CDR2 SVGIG (reference sequence). V lost 1 base and J 4 bases, leaving 7 bases between the germline ends. CDR3 nucleotide sequence: TGTGCCTGGAGTGCGGGTGGCTATGGCTACACCTTC. Protein sequence: CAWSAGGYGYTF.

This clone was detected only a few times. The V call is TRBV9, the J call TRBJ2-7, with 12 nucleotides matching TRBD2. The CDR3 consists of 15 residues. The J segment lost 3 bases and the V segment lost 4 bases, leaving 5 bases of the junction unmatched. Germline V CDR1 and CDR2: SGDLS, YYNGEE. CDR3 bases: TGTGCCAGCAGCTCGAGGACTAGCGGGGTCTACGAGCAGTACTTC. This encodes CASSSRTSGVYEQYF.

This clone was counted between two and nine times. V is TRBV6-6 and J is TRBJ1-3, with unresolved D. Germline V gene lookup returns CDR1 MNHNY and CDR2 SVGAGI (reference sequence). Trimming removed 0 bases from V and 4 bases from J, with 13 bases in between. The CDR3 covers 16 residues. The CDR3 DNA reads TGTGCCAGCAGTTACTCTGCCCCGGTACGAGGAAACACCATATATTTT. Amino acids: CASSYSAPVRGNTIYF.

The chain combines TRBV7-2 with TRBJ2-1, with unresolved D. CDR1 is SGHTA, CDR2 FQGNSA, per germline. V dropped 1 base and J dropped 4 bases, with 8 bases sitting between them. This CDR3 is 14 amino acids long. CDR3 amino acids: CASSLVEVYNEQFF. In nucleotides, the CDR3 is TGTGCCAGCAGCTTAGTAGAGGTTTACAATGAGCAGTTCTTC.

This clone appeared a few times. The chain has TRBV7-2 and TRBJ2-6, with D hard to call. CDR3 size: 16 residues. The germline V gene encodes CDR1 SGHTA and CDR2 FQGNSA. Trimming took 5 bases from V and 0 from J, leaving 11 bases between them. CDR3 sequence (DNA): TGTGCCAGCAGCCTCAGGATTTACTCTGGGGCCAACGTCCTGACTTTC. This sequence encodes CASSLRIYSGANVLTF.

This sequence joins TRBV9 and TRBJ2-1, with a tentative D call TRBD1 (6 bases). V was trimmed by 5 bases and J by 3 bases, leaving 9 bases between them. The CDR3 has 13 amino acids. CDR1 is SGDLS, CDR2 YYNGEE, per germline. Here the CDR3 DNA reads TGTGCCAGCAGTGACAGGTACTACAATGAGCAGTTCTTC. Its translation: CASSDRYYNEQFF.

The rearrangement joins TRBV5-1 to TRBJ1-5, with unresolved D. The CDR3 totals 13 residues. Germline CDR1 is SGHRS and CDR2 is YFSETQ. Deletions cut 8 bases from V and 2 bases from J, with 11 bases between. The CDR3 region is CASALEGNQPQHF. For the CDR3, the DNA is TGCGCCAGTGCCCTAGAGGGCAATCAGCCCCAGCATTTT.

The J gene is TRBJ2-2, the V gene TRBV7-2, with TRBD2 matching over 8 bases. V lost 0 bases, J lost 5 bases, and 5 bases stayed unmatched. The CDR3 loop spans 16 amino acids. Germline loops: CDR1 SGHTA, CDR2 FQGNSA. The CDR3 region has the DNA TGTGCCAGCAGCTTAGCGCGGGCGGGAGGAACCGGGGAGCTGTTTTTT. Amino acid sequence: CASSLARAGGTGELFF. Together with reference TRBV7-2 and TRBJ2-2, the CDR3 gives the full variable domain: GAGVSQSPSNKVTEKGKDVELRCDPISGHTALYWYRQSLGQGLEFLIYFQGNSAPDKSGLPSDRFSAERTGGSVSTLTIQRTQQEDSAVYLCASSLARAGGTGELFFGEGSRLTVL.

The chain combines TRBV25-1 with TRBJ2-1; unclear D gene. The CDR3 is made up of 12 amino acids. The germline V gene has CDR1 MGHDK and CDR2 SYGVNS. V was pared by 6 bases and J by 4 bases, with 7 bases between. CDR3: CASSLRYNEQFF. The CDR3 DNA reads as TGTGCCAGCAGCCTCAGATACAATGAGCAGTTCTTC.

V gene TRBV9 combines with J gene TRBJ1-2; tentatively, D is TRBD1 (5 bases). Trimming removed 4 bases at V and 8 bases at J, with 12 bases between. The CDR3 length is 12 residues. Germline CDR1 is SGDLS and CDR2 is YYNGEE. The CDR3 reads CASSSPGPGYTF. The CDR3 nucleotides are TGTGCCAGCAGCTCCCCGGGACCGGGCTACACCTTC.

The chain carries TRBV5-6 and TRBJ2-7, with D possibly being TRBD1 (5 bases). Germline assignment: CDR1 SGHDT and CDR2 YYEEEE. V was cut by 4 bases and J by 4 bases, with 9 bases left in between. This CDR3 has 12 amino acids. The CDR3 spells CASSMQGYEQYF. The DNA for the CDR3 is TGTGCCAGCAGCATGCAGGGTTACGAGCAGTACTTC.

The rearrangement uses TRBV5-1 and TRBJ2-2; D remains unclear. This CDR3 is 14 amino acids long. V lost 0 bases to trimming and J lost 5 bases, with 8 bases between them. Germline V lookup: CDR1 SGHRS, CDR2 YFSETQ. The CDR3 coding sequence is TGCGCCAGCAGCTTGGGGCGTGAAACCGGGGAGCTGTTTTTT. Translation gives CASSLGRETGELFF. The variable domain in full, completed from reference TRBV5-1 and TRBJ2-2, reads KAGVTQTPRYLIKTRGQQVTLSCSPISGHRSVSWYQQTPGQGLQFLFEYFSETQRNKGNFPGRFSGRQFSNSRSEMNVSTLELGDSALYLCASSLGRETGELFFGEGSRLTVL.

V usage is TRBV30 and J usage is TRBJ2-7; D is perhaps TRBD1 or TRBD2 (5 bases each). Germline V lookup: CDR1 GTSNPN, CDR2 SVGIG (reference sequence). CDR3 length equals 14 residues. Trimming took 3 bases from V and 2 from J, leaving 14 bases between them. CDR3 loop: CAWSRGRYAYEQYF. In nucleotides, the CDR3 is TGTGCCTGGAGCCGGGGCCGGTATGCCTACGAGCAGTACTTC.

This clone was picked up a small number of times. The chain's CDR3 is CATSRGDSKGTQYF. DNA for the CDR3: TGTGCCACCAGCAGAGGTGACTCTAAGGGGACCCAGTACTTC. The chain links TRBV15 to TRBJ2-5; D uncertain. The V end was cut by 1 base, the J end by 7 bases, with 13 bases between. The CDR3 totals 14 residues. Germline V gene data show CDR1 as LNHNV and CDR2 as YYDKDF (reference sequence).

This clone was recorded a few times. The chain is built from TRBV29-1 and TRBJ1-1; tentatively, D is TRBD1 (5 bases). Germline loops: CDR1 SQVTM, CDR2 ANQGSEA. This CDR3 is 11 amino acids long. Trimming pared 8 bases from V and 5 bases from J, leaving 12 bases between. CDR3 protein: CSSGRETEAFF. CDR3 nucleotides: TGCAGCTCGGGGCGGGAGACTGAAGCTTTCTTT.

About this clone itself: Compared with germline, one end of the junction differs, possibly owing to a read error. The V and J genes are TRBV9 and TRBJ2-5; possibly TRBD1 or TRBD2 for D (5 bases each). The CDR3 spans 14 residues. Germline loops: CDR1 SGDLS, CDR2 YYNGEE. CDR3 DNA sequence: TGTGCCAGCAGCTCGGGACCGAACCAGGAGACCCAGTACTTC. Its protein product is CASSSGPNQETQYF.

This clone was recorded a few times. The chain has TRBV25-1 and TRBJ2-2; D call uncertain. Germline CDR1 is MGHDK and CDR2 is SYGVNS. Trimming cost V 3 bases and J 9 bases, with 8 bases left between them. There are 12 residues in the CDR3. The CDR3 loop is CASSDELRELFF. The CDR3 DNA is TGTGCCAGCAGTGATGAGCTTCGGGAGCTGTTTTTT. The complete variable domain, with remaining parts taken from reference TRBV25-1 and TRBJ2-2, reads EADIYQTPRYLVIGTGKKITLECSQTMGHDKMYWYQQDPGMELHLIHYSYGVNSTEKGDLSSESTVSRIRTEHFPLTLESARPSHTSQYLCASSDELRELFFGEGSRLTVL.